Listed below are T cell receptor beta chains from one sample, sequenced in a study of T-cell memory formation after mild COVID-19. TCRdb used MiXCR to reprocess the 5' RACE reads, holding one entry per CDR3 protein. The data hold 350,000 or so distinct CDR3 sequences, with 10% to 15% observed a single time. Sample: PBMCs or a T cell subset sorted from them (not recorded which). The origin of the receptors is a man between 18 and 35 years old who had mild COVID-19 (a few samples of this study predate the infection). Cell type and time point are not known. Both conserved end residues are part of each CDR3. Each record gives: V gene, clone size, J gene, D gene, CDR3 protein, CDR3 DNA. A D gene is named only where the DNA matches it firmly. Not all rows give a size; the values are once, few, many and, for expanded clones, a class.

v_call: TRBV5-1; clone_size: once; j_call: TRBJ2-5; d_call: NA; cdr3_aa: CASGVGSGETQYF; cdr3_nt: TGCGCCAGCGGGGTGGGATCGGGAGAGACCCAGTACTTC
v_call: TRBV5-1; clone_size: few; j_call: TRBJ1-4; d_call: NA; cdr3_aa: CASSPAFLATNEKLFF; cdr3_nt: TGCGCCAGCAGCCCTGCGTTCCTTGCAACTAATGAAAAACTGTTTTTT
v_call: TRBV20-1; clone_size: few; j_call: TRBJ2-7; d_call: NA; cdr3_aa: CSASHRVKTYEQYF; cdr3_nt: TGCAGTGCTTCGCACAGGGTGAAAACCTACGAGCAGTACTTC
v_call: TRBV7-2; clone_size: NA; j_call: TRBJ1-3; d_call: NA; cdr3_aa: CASSHLSGGTGNTIYF; cdr3_nt: TGTGCCAGCAGCCATTTGTCCGGGGGCACTGGAAACACCATATATTTT
v_call: TRBV20-1; clone_size: NA; j_call: TRBJ1-5; d_call: NA; cdr3_aa: CSAQGPPENQPQHF; cdr3_nt: TGCAGTGCTCAAGGTCCCCCGGAAAATCAGCCCCAGCATTTT
v_call: TRBV7-2; clone_size: NA; j_call: TRBJ1-4; d_call: NA; cdr3_aa: CASSLEVSVATNEKLFF; cdr3_nt: TGTGCCAGCAGCTTAGAGGTCTCGGTTGCAACTAATGAAAAACTGTTTTTT
v_call: TRBV6-2/TRBV6-3; clone_size: NA; j_call: TRBJ1-2; d_call: NA; cdr3_aa: CASTLLEGSQVRGYTF; cdr3_nt: TGTGCCAGCACCTTACTCGAGGGCTCCCAGGTCCGCGGCTACACCTTC
v_call: TRBV11-3; clone_size: NA; j_call: TRBJ2-1; d_call: NA; cdr3_aa: CASSLEFGASGIEQFF; cdr3_nt: TGTGCCAGCAGCTTAGAGTTTGGGGCCTCCGGGATTGAGCAGTTCTTC
v_call: TRBV7-9; clone_size: NA; j_call: TRBJ1-1; d_call: NA; cdr3_aa: CASTSLLNTEAFF; cdr3_nt: TGTGCCAGCACTTCCCTTTTGAACACTGAAGCTTTCTTT
v_call: TRBV7-6; clone_size: few; j_call: TRBJ1-6; d_call: NA; cdr3_aa: CASSLGGTAISSPLHF; cdr3_nt: TGTGCCAGCAGCTTAGGGGGGACCGCGATCAGTTCACCCCTCCACTTT
v_call: TRBV6-5; clone_size: few; j_call: TRBJ2-3; d_call: TRBD2; cdr3_aa: CASRRTSGDTDTQYF; cdr3_nt: TGTGCCAGCAGGCGGACTAGCGGGGACACAGATACGCAGTATTTT
v_call: TRBV12-3/TRBV12-4; clone_size: NA; j_call: TRBJ1-5; d_call: NA; cdr3_aa: CASRFGDGGRPQHF; cdr3_nt: TGTGCCAGCAGATTTGGGGACGGGGGTCGACCCCAGCATTTT
v_call: TRBV12-3/TRBV12-4; clone_size: NA; j_call: TRBJ2-7; d_call: NA; cdr3_aa: CASSFERVEQYF; cdr3_nt: TGTGCCAGCAGTTTTGAAAGGGTAGAGCAGTACTTC
v_call: TRBV10-3; clone_size: NA; j_call: TRBJ2-7; d_call: NA; cdr3_aa: CAISEQGPYEQYF; cdr3_nt: TGTGCCATCAGTGAGCAGGGACCCTACGAGCAGTACTTC
v_call: TRBV7-2; clone_size: few; j_call: TRBJ2-1; d_call: TRBD2; cdr3_aa: CASTPGGAGGLNEQFF; cdr3_nt: TGTGCCAGCACCCCCGGGGGGGCGGGGGGCCTCAATGAGCAGTTCTTC
v_call: TRBV20-1; clone_size: few; j_call: TRBJ2-5; d_call: TRBD1; cdr3_aa: CSAPWSGTEETQYF; cdr3_nt: TGCAGTGCTCCTTGGTCCGGGACAGAAGAGACCCAGTACTTC
v_call: TRBV5-1; clone_size: few; j_call: TRBJ2-2; d_call: NA; cdr3_aa: CASSLAPSSDTGELFF; cdr3_nt: TGCGCCAGCAGCTTGGCTCCTAGCTCCGACACCGGGGAGCTGTTTTTT
v_call: TRBV25-1; clone_size: NA; j_call: TRBJ1-3; d_call: NA; cdr3_aa: CASSEWGRGGNTIYF; cdr3_nt: TGTGCCAGCAGTGAATGGGGACGCGGGGGAAACACTATATATTTT
v_call: TRBV9; clone_size: NA; j_call: TRBJ1-1; d_call: NA; cdr3_aa: CASSVAWGNTEAFF; cdr3_nt: TGTGCCAGCAGCGTAGCTTGGGGGAACACTGAAGCTTTCTTT
v_call: TRBV4-1; clone_size: few; j_call: TRBJ2-7; d_call: NA; cdr3_aa: CASSQVLGRRNEQYF; cdr3_nt: TGCGCCAGCAGCCAAGTCCTAGGTCGGAGGAACGAGCAGTACTTC
v_call: TRBV7-3; clone_size: few; j_call: TRBJ2-3; d_call: NA; cdr3_aa: CASSLDGGVGDTQYF; cdr3_nt: TGTGCCAGCAGCTTAGACGGCGGGGTAGGGGATACGCAGTATTTT
v_call: TRBV7-2; clone_size: few; j_call: TRBJ1-2; d_call: TRBD1; cdr3_aa: CASSSQEGQYGYTF; cdr3_nt: TGTGCCAGCAGCTCCCAGGAGGGACAGTATGGCTACACCTTC
v_call: TRBV7-3; clone_size: many; j_call: TRBJ1-1; d_call: NA; cdr3_aa: CASSLTPELTTEAFF; cdr3_nt: TGTGCCAGCAGCTTAACCCCTGAGCTTACCACTGAAGCTTTCTTT
v_call: TRBV7-2; clone_size: few; j_call: TRBJ2-1; d_call: TRBD2; cdr3_aa: CASREAWTSRNYNEQFF; cdr3_nt: TGTGCCAGCAGGGAAGCCTGGACTAGCCGAAACTACAATGAGCAGTTCTTC
v_call: TRBV2; clone_size: few; j_call: TRBJ1-3; d_call: NA; cdr3_aa: CASGSLSGNTIYF; cdr3_nt: TGTGCCTCGGGGTCCCTCTCTGGAAACACCATATATTTT
v_call: TRBV10-3; clone_size: NA; j_call: TRBJ2-1; d_call: TRBD2; cdr3_aa: CATLTSGGENEQFF; cdr3_nt: TGTGCCACCCTAACTAGCGGGGGGGAGAATGAGCAGTTCTTC
v_call: TRBV6-2/TRBV6-3; clone_size: NA; j_call: TRBJ2-3; d_call: NA; cdr3_aa: CASSLLLTDTQYF; cdr3_nt: TGTGCCAGCAGTCTTTTACTCACAGATACGCAGTATTTT
v_call: TRBV4-3; clone_size: few; j_call: TRBJ2-3; d_call: NA; cdr3_aa: CASSQEAVGVGTDTQYF; cdr3_nt: TGCGCCAGCAGCCAAGAAGCGGTGGGGGTTGGGACAGATACGCAGTATTTT
v_call: TRBV7-2; clone_size: NA; j_call: TRBJ2-3; d_call: NA; cdr3_aa: CASSRGASSTDTQYF; cdr3_nt: TGTGCCAGCAGCCGCGGGGCGAGTAGCACAGATACGCAGTATTTT